This TCR beta chain was identified in a study of PD-1 blockade in classical Hodgkin lymphoma. Findings and caveats of the study: TCR diversity at baseline was reported to be reduced in newly diagnosed patients relative to healthy donors.

Sequencing used immunoSEQ multiplex PCR; TCRdb keeps in-frame clones, though not all of them. In the table there are approximately 84,000 clones, about 89% of which are singletons. With 5 bases clipped from V and 4 bases from J, the junction kept 4 bases outside the gene matches. CDR1 is LNHDA, CDR2 SQIVND, per germline (reference sequence). The CDR3 sequence is 14 residues long. Each and every patient relapsed after autologous stem cell transplantation, and patients got differing brentuximab vedotin exposure. Concerning this clone itself: What it binds is not known.

The V call is TRBV19, the J call TRBJ2-1; 8 positions match TRBD2. The sequence was collected from a human donor with classical Hodgkin lymphoma. This specimen consisted of peripheral blood mononuclear cells (PBMCs), obtained at baseline. The CDR3 coding sequence is TGTGCCAGTAGTTTGTCGGGAGGGTACAATGAGCAGTTCTTC. This gives the protein CASSLSGGYNEQFF.